The source of this TCR beta chain is a study of OX40 agonist ivuxolimab in advanced cancers. Broadly, across the study: Ivuxolimab was a fully human IgG2 agonistic monoclonal antibody targeting the costimulatory receptor OX40 (CD134). The paper reports the monotherapy dose-escalation portion (N of about 47 patients) of the phase I ivuxolimab trial. The point of sequencing TCRbeta in the periphery was to test whether ivuxolimab changed TCR sequence diversity and drove clonal T-cell expansion. Partial responses occurred in three dose-escalation patients: two with cutaneous melanoma and one with hepatocellular carcinoma. Of the approximately 53 patients in dose escalation, about 20 had hepatocellular carcinoma, roughly 15 had melanoma, 9 had renal cell carcinoma and 9 had head and neck cancer. Intravenous ivuxolimab was administered to patients every 2 weeks at six dose levels: 0.01, 0.1, 0.3, 1.5, 3 and 10 mg/kg. Patients were allowed to have had prior anti-PD-1, anti-PD-L1 or anti-CTLA-4 therapy, and roughly 40% of the dose-escalation patients had previously received checkpoint inhibitors. In the dose-escalation cohort, more than 80% of patients were male, and the mean age was roughly 60 years with a range of about 20 to 90. Points the paper makes about the study in general: At doses of 0.1 to 3.0 mg/kg, clonal expansion of both CD4+ and CD8+ T cells in blood was seen between baseline and week 6. Which antigens the clonally expanded peripheral T cells were specific for was not determined. Low levels of normalized T-cell clonal expansion were also seen in some nonresponding patients. After ivuxolimab, more expanded clones were found on average in CD8+ T cells than in CD4+ T cells. In partial responders in the 0.1-3.0 mg/kg groups, normalized peripheral clonal expansion was found to be among the lowest, especially among CD8+ T cells.

The count of this clone is one. It has no known antigen specificity. No base qualities exist here, and no much larger clone lies one base off it. For sequencing of the TCRbeta CDR3 region, genomic DNA was extracted from the sorted cells. The immunoSEQ Assay was used for sequencing of TCRbeta CDR3 regions. This is the immuneACCESS table as TCRdb keeps it, with only in-frame sequences that have V and J called. A part of the clones is gone; compared with another copy, unresolved V genes explain less than half, and the rest is unexplained. The sample has some 40,000 clones on record, roughly 80% of them singletons. Approximately 12% of the sample goes to the ten largest clones. The trial excluded patients who had a history of autoimmune disease or were on systemic immunosuppression. Peripheral blood for TCR sequencing was collected from all dose cohorts at baseline, on cycle 4 day 1, and on cycle 7 day 1. Samples were obtained from an open-label, multicenter, first-in-human phase I dose-escalation trial of ivuxolimab. Adults with locally advanced or metastatic melanoma, renal cell, hepatocellular, or head and neck squamous cell carcinoma were enrolled in the trial. Before TCR sequencing, CD4+ T cells and CD8+ T cells were sorted from peripheral blood as separate populations.

From cysteine to phenylalanine, the CDR3 is 15 amino acids long. The kept DNA is CDR3 alone, 45 bases in frame from the first base. In the germline V gene, CDR1 corresponds to KGHSH and CDR2 to LQKENI. Between the V and J ends, shortened by 3 bases and 0 bases respectively, the junction contains 9 bases. Recombination connected TRBV18 to TRBJ1-5; the D segment could be TRBD1, given 6 matching bases. The source was CD4+ or CD8+ T cells sorted from blood, collected in a trial of the OX40 agonist ivuxolimab. This TCR was recovered from an adult with an advanced solid tumor such as melanoma, head and neck, liver or kidney cancer. CDR3 sequence: CASSPGTNSNQPQHF. The DNA is TGTGCCAGCTCACCGGGGACAAATAGCAATCAGCCCCAGCATTTT.